This TCR beta chain derives from a study of blood T cells in healthy people across ages. For the second PCR, which ran for roughly 6 to 11 cycles, a sample-barcoded 5' primer and a J-beta primer mix were used. TCRdb reprocessed the 5' RACE reads with MiXCR, giving one entry per CDR3 protein. In the table there are 1.5 million to 2 million distinct CDR3 sequences, roughly 32% of which are singletons. Per sample, a minimum of 6.5 million PBMCs were isolated. The sample consisted of blood. The source is a woman in her 30s in good health.

The CDR3 DNA follows: TGTGCCAGCACCCAGCGGGACCACGGGGAGCTGTTTTTT. It codes for CASTQRDHGELFF. The chain has TRBV6-1 and TRBJ2-2, with 7 bases identical to TRBD2. Germline-derived CDR1 and CDR2 are MNHNS and SASEGT. CDR3 length: 13 residues. Trimming took 7 bases from V and 7 from J; bases not matched to a gene: 6.